This T cell receptor (beta chain) was obtained from a study of shared clonotypes between healthy human individuals. As for the study in general: Per donor, three plates held CD4 naive cells, three held CD4 memory, two held CD8 naive and one held CD8 memory. Findings and limits, study-wide: On the whole, naive subsets had larger estimated richness than memory subsets had.

TCRdb's table, derived via immunoSEQ multiplex PCR, lists solely in-frame clones and lacks some. This table has approximately 1,500,000 clones, nearly 99% appearing once. There were only Caucasian adults among the donors, and all lived in Nashville, Tennessee. CD4+ cells underwent separation, giving CD45RA+ naive and CD45RA-negative memory subsets. Germline-derived CDR1 and CDR2 are MGHRA and YSYEKL. This CDR3 has 19 amino acids. The V and J ends lost 5 bases and 4 bases, in that order; junction bases with no gene match: 11. A word on this clone: The antigen remains unidentified.

The rearrangement links TRBV4-1 to TRBJ2-6, with 13 bases lining up with TRBD2. This TCR was recovered from a man in his thirties or forties in good health. The source material was naive CD4+ T cells sorted from blood. As to subset: CD45RA+ positively selected. As DNA, the CDR3 is TGCGCCAGCAGCTCACATGGGGGACTAGCGGGATCAGGGGCCAACGTCCTGACTTTC. It is translated as CASSSHGGLAGSGANVLTF.